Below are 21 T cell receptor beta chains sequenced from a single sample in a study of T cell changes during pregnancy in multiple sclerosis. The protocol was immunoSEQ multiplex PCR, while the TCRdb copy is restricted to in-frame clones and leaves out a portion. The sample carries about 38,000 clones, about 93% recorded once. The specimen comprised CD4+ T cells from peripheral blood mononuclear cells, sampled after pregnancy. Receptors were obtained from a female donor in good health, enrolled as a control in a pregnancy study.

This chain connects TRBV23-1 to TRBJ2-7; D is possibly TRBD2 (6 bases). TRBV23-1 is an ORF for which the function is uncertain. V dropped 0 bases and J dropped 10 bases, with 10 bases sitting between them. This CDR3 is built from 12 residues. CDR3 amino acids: CASSQSSGDQYF. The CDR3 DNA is TGCGCCAGCAGTCAATCTAGCGGTGATCAGTACTTC.

DNA for the CDR3: TGTGCCAGCAGCTCTGTCCGGGGGGTGAACTATGGCTACACCTTC. As protein: CASSSVRGVNYGYTF. V and J are TRBV5-8 and TRBJ1-2, with a possible D match to TRBD1 (5 bases). The CDR3 loop spans 15 amino acids. Germline V CDR1 and CDR2: SGHTS, YDEGEE. Between the trimmed V and J ends, which lost 3 bases and 2 bases, there was a span of 14 bases.

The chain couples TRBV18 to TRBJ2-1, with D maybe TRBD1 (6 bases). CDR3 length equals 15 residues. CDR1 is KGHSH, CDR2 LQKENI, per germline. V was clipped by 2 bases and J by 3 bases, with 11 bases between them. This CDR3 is CASSPTTGYYNEQFF. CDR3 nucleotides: TGTGCCAGCTCACCAACTACAGGGTACTACAATGAGCAGTTCTTC.

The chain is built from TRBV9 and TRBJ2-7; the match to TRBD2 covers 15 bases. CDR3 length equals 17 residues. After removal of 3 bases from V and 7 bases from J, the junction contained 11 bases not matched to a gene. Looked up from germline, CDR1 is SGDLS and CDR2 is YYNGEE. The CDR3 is CASSARPGTSGRLEQYF. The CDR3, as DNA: TGTGCCAGCAGCGCTAGACCCGGGACTAGCGGGAGGTTAGAGCAGTACTTC.

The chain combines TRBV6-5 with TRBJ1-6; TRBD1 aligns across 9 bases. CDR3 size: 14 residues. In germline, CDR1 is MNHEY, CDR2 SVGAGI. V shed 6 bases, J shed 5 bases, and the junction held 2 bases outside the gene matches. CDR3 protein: CASRRTGDNSPLHF. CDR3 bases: TGTGCCAGCAGAAGGACAGGGGATAATTCACCCCTCCACTTT.

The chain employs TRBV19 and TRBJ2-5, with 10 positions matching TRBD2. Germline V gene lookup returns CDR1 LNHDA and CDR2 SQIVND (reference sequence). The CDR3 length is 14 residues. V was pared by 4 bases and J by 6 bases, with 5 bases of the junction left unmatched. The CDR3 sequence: CASSTGTSVQTQYF. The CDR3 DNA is TGTGCCAGTAGTACCGGGACTAGCGTGCAGACCCAGTACTTC.

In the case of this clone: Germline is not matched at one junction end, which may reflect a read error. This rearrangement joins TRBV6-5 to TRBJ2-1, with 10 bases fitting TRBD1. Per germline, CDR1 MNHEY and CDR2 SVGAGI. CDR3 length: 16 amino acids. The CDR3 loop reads CVSSYRGTGVISEQFF. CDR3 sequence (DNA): TGTGTCAGCAGTTATAGGGGGACAGGGGTGATCAGTGAGCAGTTCTTC.

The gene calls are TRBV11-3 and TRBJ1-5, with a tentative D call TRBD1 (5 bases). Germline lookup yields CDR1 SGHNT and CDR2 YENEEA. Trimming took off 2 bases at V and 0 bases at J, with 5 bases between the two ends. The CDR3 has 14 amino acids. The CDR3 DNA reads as TGTGCCAGCAGCTTACAGGGTAGCAATCAGCCCCAGCATTTT. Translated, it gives CASSLQGSNQPQHF.

CDR3 protein: CASSPGVQGSGNTIYF. The CDR3 DNA reads as TGTGCCAGCTCACCGGGAGTACAGGGCTCTGGAAACACCATATATTTT. The rearrangement links TRBV18 to TRBJ1-3; TRBD1 might be the D (6 bases). In germline, CDR1 is KGHSH, CDR2 LQKENI. This CDR3 region has 16 residues. V was trimmed by 3 bases and J by 0 bases, leaving 12 bases between them.

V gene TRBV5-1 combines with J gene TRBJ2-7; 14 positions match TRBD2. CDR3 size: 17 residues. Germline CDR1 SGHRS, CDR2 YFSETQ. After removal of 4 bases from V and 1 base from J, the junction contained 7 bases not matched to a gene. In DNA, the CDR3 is TGCGCCAGCAGCCTGGGACTAGCGGGAGTAGTGTCCTACGAGCAGTACTTC. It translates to CASSLGLAGVVSYEQYF.

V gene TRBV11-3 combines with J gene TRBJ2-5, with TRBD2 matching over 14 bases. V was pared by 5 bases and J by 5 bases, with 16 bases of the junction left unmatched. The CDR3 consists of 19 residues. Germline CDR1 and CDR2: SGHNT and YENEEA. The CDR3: CASSPSGLAGVMAGETQYF. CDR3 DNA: TGTGCCAGCAGCCCCTCGGGACTAGCGGGGGTGATGGCAGGGGAGACCCAGTACTTC. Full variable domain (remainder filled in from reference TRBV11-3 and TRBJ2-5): EAGVVQSPRYKIIEKKQPVAFWCNPISGHNTLYWYLQNLGQGPELLIRYENEEAVDDSQLPKDRFSAERLKGVDSTLKIQPAELGDSAVYLCASSPSGLAGVMAGETQYFGPGTRLLVL.

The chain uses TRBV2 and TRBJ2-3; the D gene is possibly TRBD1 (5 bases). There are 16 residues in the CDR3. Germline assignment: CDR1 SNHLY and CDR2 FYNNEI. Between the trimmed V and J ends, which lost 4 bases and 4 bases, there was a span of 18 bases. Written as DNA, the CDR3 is TGTGCCAGCAGTGGAAGAAGGACATTTCGCGCAGATACGCAGTATTTT. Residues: CASSGRRTFRADTQYF.

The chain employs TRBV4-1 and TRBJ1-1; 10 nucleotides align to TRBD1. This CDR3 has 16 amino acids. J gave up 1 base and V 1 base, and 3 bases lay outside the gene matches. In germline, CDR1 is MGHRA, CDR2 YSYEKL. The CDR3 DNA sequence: TGCGCCAGCAGCCAAGTAGGGACAGGGGCGAACACTGAAGCTTTCTTT. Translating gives CASSQVGTGANTEAFF.

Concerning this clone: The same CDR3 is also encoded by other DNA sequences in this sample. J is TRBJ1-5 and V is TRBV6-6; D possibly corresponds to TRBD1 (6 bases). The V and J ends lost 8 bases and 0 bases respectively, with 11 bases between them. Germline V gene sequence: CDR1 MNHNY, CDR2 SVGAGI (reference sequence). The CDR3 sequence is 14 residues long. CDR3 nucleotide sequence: TGTGCCAGCTTCGGACAGTATAGCAATCAGCCCCAGCATTTT. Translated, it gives CASFGQYSNQPQHF.

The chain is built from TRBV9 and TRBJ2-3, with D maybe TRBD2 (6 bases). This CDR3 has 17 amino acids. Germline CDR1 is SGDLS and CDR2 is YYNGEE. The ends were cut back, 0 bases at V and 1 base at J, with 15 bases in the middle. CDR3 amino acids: CASSVEGRGKGTDTQYF. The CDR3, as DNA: TGTGCCAGCAGCGTAGAAGGGCGGGGTAAGGGCACAGATACGCAGTATTTT.

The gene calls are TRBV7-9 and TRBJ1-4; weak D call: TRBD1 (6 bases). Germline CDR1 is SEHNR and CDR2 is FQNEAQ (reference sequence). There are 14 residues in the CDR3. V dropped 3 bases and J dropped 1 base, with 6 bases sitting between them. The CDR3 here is CASSFRGTNEKLFF. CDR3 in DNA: TGTGCCAGCAGCTTCAGGGGAACTAATGAAAAACTGTTTTTT.

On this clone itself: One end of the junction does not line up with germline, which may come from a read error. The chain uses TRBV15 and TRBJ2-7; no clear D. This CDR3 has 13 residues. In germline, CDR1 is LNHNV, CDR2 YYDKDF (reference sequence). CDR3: CATRPDGSYKQYF. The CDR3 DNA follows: TGTGCCACCAGACCCGACGGGTCCTACAAGCAGTACTTC.

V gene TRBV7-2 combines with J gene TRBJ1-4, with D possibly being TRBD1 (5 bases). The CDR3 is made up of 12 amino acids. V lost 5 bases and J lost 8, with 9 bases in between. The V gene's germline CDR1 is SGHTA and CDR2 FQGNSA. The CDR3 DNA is TGTGCCAGCAGCCTTAGACAGGAAAAACTGTTTTTT. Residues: CASSLRQEKLFF.

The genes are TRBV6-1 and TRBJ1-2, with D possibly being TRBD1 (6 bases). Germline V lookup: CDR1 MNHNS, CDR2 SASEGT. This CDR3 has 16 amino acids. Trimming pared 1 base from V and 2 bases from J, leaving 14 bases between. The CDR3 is CASSEVLGQLNYGYTF. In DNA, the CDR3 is TGTGCCAGCAGTGAAGTTTTAGGACAGCTAAACTATGGCTACACCTTC.

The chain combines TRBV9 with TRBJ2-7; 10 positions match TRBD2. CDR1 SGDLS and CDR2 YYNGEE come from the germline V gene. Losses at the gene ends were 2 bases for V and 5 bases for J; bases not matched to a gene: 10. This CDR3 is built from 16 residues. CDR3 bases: TGTGCCAGCAGCGTTCAAGCGGGGGGGCCAGTCCACGAGCAGTACTTC. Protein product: CASSVQAGGPVHEQYF.

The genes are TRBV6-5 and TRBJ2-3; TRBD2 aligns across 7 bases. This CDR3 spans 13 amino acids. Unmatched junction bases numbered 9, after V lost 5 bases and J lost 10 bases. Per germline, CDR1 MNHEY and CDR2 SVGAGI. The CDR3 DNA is TGTGCCAGCAGTCAGACTAGCCTGGATCCGCAGTATTTT. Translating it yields CASSQTSLDPQYF.